This T cell receptor (beta chain) was captured in a study of T cell changes during pregnancy in multiple sclerosis (dated by TCRdb to the late 2010s). In terms of the full investigation: The study looked at changes in the T cell repertoire across pregnancy in women with multiple sclerosis.

Remarks on this clone: Its antigen remains undetermined. It has no much larger one-base neighbor in the sample; base qualities were not kept.

Taken from cysteine to phenylalanine, the CDR3 has 15 residues. Here the CDR3 DNA is all that survives: 45 bases in frame from base 1. Looking up the germline V gene (reference sequence) yields CDR1 LNHDA and CDR2 SQIVND. V lost 6 bases and J lost 4 bases; the stretch between them is 16 bases long. The library was generated by the immunoSEQ multiplex PCR assay. The table was pulled from immuneACCESS by TCRdb, which kept in-frame rearrangements only. Such tables lose some clones; where checked, under half of the loss comes from unresolved V genes, and the rest has no known cause. In this sample the table shows tens of thousands of clones, 91% of which occur a single time. Jointly, the top ten make up around 1.7% of the sample.

The sequenced sample was peripheral blood, obtained after pregnancy. In this chain, TRBV19 is recombined with TRBJ1-3; the D gene lacks a confident call. The receptor was isolated from a female donor in good health, enrolled as a control in a pregnancy study. The CDR3: CASSPIEGFGNTIYF. The DNA is as follows: TGTGCCAGTAGCCCGATCGAGGGATTCGGAAACACCATATATTTT.